Below, 19 T cell receptor beta chains from the same sample are listed, as sequenced in a study of Ad26.COV2.S vaccination and SARS-CoV-2 variants. TCRdb keeps only in-frame clones here, not all; method: immunoSEQ multiplex PCR. Of around 450,000 clones listed, 70% to 90% are singletons. The treatment was: some 20 received Ad26.COV2.S at low or high dose, single or two shots; 5 received placebo; per-sample allocation not given. Specimens were obtained on day 63 following the first vaccine or placebo injection. The source was peripheral blood, collected in a trial of Ad26.COV2.S vaccine versus placebo. Receptor source: a person between 18 and 60 years old who received the Ad26.COV2.S COVID-19 vaccine or a placebo.

The rearrangement joins TRBV4-3 to TRBJ1-1; D remains unclear. The CDR3 consists of 14 residues. CDR1 and CDR2 (germline): LGHNA, YSLEER. The V end was cut by 3 bases, the J end by 1 base, with 9 bases between. As DNA, the CDR3 is TGCGCCAGCAGCCAGGAGTCTTGGAACACTGAAGCTTTCTTT. This codes for CASSQESWNTEAFF.

This clone was seen more than once but under ten times. This rearrangement joins TRBV11-2 to TRBJ2-1; 9 bases match TRBD2. Trimming cost V 2 bases and J 4 bases; bases outside gene matches: 3. Germline CDR1 SGHAT, CDR2 FQNNGV. The CDR3 length is 15 residues. DNA for the CDR3: TGTGCCAGCAGCTTAACAGCGGGGGGATACAATGAGCAGTTCTTC. Its protein product is CASSLTAGGYNEQFF.

The rearrangement uses TRBV15 and TRBJ2-2; D might be TRBD2 (6 bases). CDR3 length equals 16 residues. Germline V gives CDR1 LNHNV, CDR2 YYDKDF (reference sequence). Between the trimmed V and J ends, which lost 5 bases and 3 bases, there was a span of 16 bases. DNA of the CDR3: TGTGCCACCAGCCGTTGGCCTTGGAGGGACACCGGGGAGCTGTTTTTT. Residues: CATSRWPWRDTGELFF.

The chain links TRBV5-1 to TRBJ1-2; TRBD1 might be the D (5 bases). From germline, CDR1 is SGHRS and CDR2 YFSETQ. V lost 5 bases, J lost 6 bases, and 14 bases lay in between. The CDR3 contains 13 residues. The CDR3 here is CASRRLGENGYTF. CDR3 coding DNA: TGCGCCAGCAGGCGGCTAGGGGAGAATGGCTACACCTTC. The entire variable domain, with the rest obtained from reference TRBV5-1 and TRBJ1-2, is as follows: KAGVTQTPRYLIKTRGQQVTLSCSPISGHRSVSWYQQTPGQGLQFLFEYFSETQRNKGNFPGRFSGRQFSNSRSEMNVSTLELGDSALYLCASRRLGENGYTFGSGTRLTVV.

The V call is TRBV3-1 (or the pseudogene TRBV3-2), the J call TRBJ2-6; 7 positions match TRBD1. Germline V CDR1 and CDR2: LGHDT, YNNKEL (reference sequence). The V and J ends lost 5 bases and 0 bases, in that order; junction bases with no gene match: 7. This CDR3 is built from 17 residues. CDR3 DNA: TGTGCCAGCAGCTTGAGACAGGGCGTCTCTGGGGCCAACGTCCTGACTTTC. Its translation is CASSLRQGVSGANVLTF.

The chain recombines TRBV30 with TRBJ2-3; 11 bases are shared with TRBD2. V was clipped by 0 bases and J by 3 bases; unmatched bases: 5. Germline V gene sequence: CDR1 GTSNPN, CDR2 SVGIG (reference sequence). CDR3 length: 16 amino acids. The CDR3 region is CAWSVGLAGGTDTQYF. In nucleotides, the CDR3 is TGTGCCTGGAGTGTCGGGTTAGCGGGAGGGACAGATACGCAGTATTTT.

This chain joins TRBV5-6 and TRBJ2-1, with a tentative D call TRBD1 (7 bases). The CDR3 totals 15 residues. Per the germline V gene, CDR1 is SGHDT and CDR2 is YYEEEE. The V end was cut by 2 bases, the J end by 3 bases, with 12 bases between. Written as DNA, the CDR3 is TGTGCCAGCAGCTTCCCAGGGGGGAACTACAATGAGCAGTTCTTC. It codes for CASSFPGGNYNEQFF. The full variable domain, with the rest looked up from reference TRBV5-6 and TRBJ2-1, is DAGVTQSPTHLIKTRGQQVTLRCSPKSGHDTVSWYQQALGQGPQFIFQYYEEEERQRGNFPDRFSGHQFPNYSSELNVNALLLGDSALYLCASSFPGGNYNEQFFGPGTRLTVL.

The J gene is TRBJ2-3, the V gene TRBV27; TRBD2 aligns across 8 bases. CDR1 and CDR2 from the germline V gene are MNHEY and SMNVEV (reference sequence). With 0 bases clipped from V and 10 bases from J, the junction kept 12 bases outside the gene matches. The CDR3 spans 16 residues. CDR3 coding DNA: TGTGCCAGCAGTTTATCAACGGGGGGGGGCCTTCGGGCGCAGTATTTT. It translates to CASSLSTGGGLRAQYF.

The chain uses TRBV4-1 and TRBJ1-4; D uncertain. Germline CDR1 MGHRA, CDR2 YSYEKL. CDR3 length equals 11 residues. Trimming pared 1 base from V and 10 bases from J, leaving 4 bases between. CDR3 residues: CASSQARKLFF. CDR3 DNA sequence: TGCGCCAGCAGCCAAGCTAGAAAACTGTTTTTT.

V is TRBV6-8 and J is TRBJ2-5, with 8 positions matching TRBD2. CDR3 length: 14 amino acids. J lost 2 bases, V lost 5 bases, and 4 bases had no gene match. CDR1 and CDR2 (germline): MNHGY, SAAAGT. Here the CDR3 DNA reads TGTGCCAGCAGTACGTTAGCGGGGCAAGAGACCCAGTACTTC. The encoded protein is CASSTLAGQETQYF.

The CDR3 bases are TGTGCCAGCGCCTCCCAGGGGCCGTCAGCCAAAAACATTCAGTACTTC. This codes for CASASQGPSAKNIQYF. This chain joins TRBV28 and TRBJ2-4; the D gene is possibly TRBD1 (6 bases). This CDR3 is built from 16 residues. V lost 8 bases, J lost 0 bases, and 17 bases lay in between. From germline, CDR1 is MDHEN and CDR2 SYDVKM.

In this sample, this clone turned up a few times. The genes are TRBV10-3 and TRBJ2-7; D may be TRBD1 or TRBD2 (5 bases each). This CDR3 is 13 amino acids long. Germline CDR1 is ENHRY and CDR2 is SYGVKD. V dropped 6 bases and J dropped 1 base, with 10 bases sitting between them. Written as DNA, the CDR3 is TGTGCCATCAGAGCCGGGACGTCCTACGAGCAGTACTTC. Translating gives CAIRAGTSYEQYF.

The chain recombines TRBV5-8 with TRBJ2-7; 11 bases fit TRBD2. V dropped 4 bases and J dropped 4; count of bases not matched to a gene: 4. CDR3 size: 14 residues. CDR1 SGHTS and CDR2 YDEGEE come from the germline V gene. The CDR3 bases are TGTGCCAGCAGCGGGCTAGCGGGGGGATACGAGCAGTACTTC. Its translation: CASSGLAGGYEQYF.

The rearrangement joins TRBV11-3 to TRBJ2-4; perhaps D is TRBD1 or TRBD2 (6 bases each). The germline V gene has CDR1 SGHNT and CDR2 YENEEA. The CDR3 spans 14 residues. V lost 5 bases, J lost 5 bases, and 13 bases lay in between. CDR3 region: CASSPGGGQNIQYF. The CDR3 DNA follows: TGTGCCAGCAGCCCCGGAGGGGGGCAAAACATTCAGTACTTC.

V usage is TRBV6-5 and J usage is TRBJ1-4; 9 bases line up with TRBD1. The ends lost 2 bases at V and 7 bases at J; junction bases unmatched: 5. Germline lookup yields CDR1 MNHEY and CDR2 SVGAGI. This CDR3 has 15 amino acids. DNA of the CDR3: TGTGCCAGCAGTTACGGGGGGACAGGGATTGAAAAACTGTTTTTT. Protein: CASSYGGTGIEKLFF.

The V gene is TRBV3-1 (or the pseudogene TRBV3-2), the J gene TRBJ1-1, with a weak D call TRBD1 (6 bases). The CDR3 sequence is 14 residues long. The germline V and J ends were trimmed by 4 bases and 6 bases, with 15 bases remaining between them. Germline V lookup: CDR1 LGHDT, CDR2 YNNKEL (reference sequence). In DNA form, the CDR3 reads TGTGCCAGCAGCCCCTTAGGACAGAAGTCTGAAGCTTTCTTT. Amino acids: CASSPLGQKSEAFF.

The chain employs TRBV6-5 and TRBJ1-2, with no clear D. CDR1 MNHEY and CDR2 SVGAGI come from the germline V gene. V was shortened by 4 bases and J by 2 bases, with 14 bases between the two germline ends. The CDR3 is made up of 15 amino acids. The CDR3 DNA is TGTGCCAGCAGTTCCCCGACCAGGCCAAACTATGGCTACACCTTC. Protein: CASSSPTRPNYGYTF.

J is TRBJ1-6 and V is TRBV3-1 (or the pseudogene TRBV3-2); 7 nucleotides align to TRBD1. The junction had 13 bases not matched to a gene; V was cut back by 5 bases and J by 3 bases. The CDR3 runs 18 residues. Germline V lookup: CDR1 LGHDT, CDR2 YNNKEL (reference sequence). CDR3 amino acids: CASSSDRDSRDYNSPLHF. The DNA for the CDR3 is TGTGCCAGCAGCTCCGACCGGGACAGTAGAGACTATAATTCACCCCTCCACTTT.

The rearrangement joins TRBV19 to TRBJ2-7, with D possibly called TRBD1 or TRBD2 (6 bases each). CDR1 LNHDA and CDR2 SQIVND come from the germline V gene (reference sequence). Trimming pared 1 base from V and 3 bases from J, leaving 10 bases between. CDR3 length equals 14 residues. The CDR3 sequence: CASSIGGGGYEQYF. CDR3 coding DNA: TGTGCCAGTAGTATAGGCGGAGGGGGCTACGAGCAGTACTTC.